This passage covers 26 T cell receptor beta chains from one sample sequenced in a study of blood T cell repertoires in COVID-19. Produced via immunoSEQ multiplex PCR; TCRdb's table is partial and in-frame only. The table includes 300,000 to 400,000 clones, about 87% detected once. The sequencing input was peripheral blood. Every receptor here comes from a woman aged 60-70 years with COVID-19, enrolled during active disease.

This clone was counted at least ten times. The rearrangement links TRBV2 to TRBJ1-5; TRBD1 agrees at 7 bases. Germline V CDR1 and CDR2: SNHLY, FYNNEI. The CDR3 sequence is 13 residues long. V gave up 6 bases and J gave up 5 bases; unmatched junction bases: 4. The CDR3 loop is CASRATGYQPQHF. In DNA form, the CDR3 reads TGTGCCAGCAGGGCGACAGGGTATCAGCCCCAGCATTTT.

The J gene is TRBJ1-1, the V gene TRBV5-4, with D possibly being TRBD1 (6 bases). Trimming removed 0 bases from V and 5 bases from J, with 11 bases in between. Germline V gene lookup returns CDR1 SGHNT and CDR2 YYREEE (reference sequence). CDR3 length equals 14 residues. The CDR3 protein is CASSLGAQGTEAFF. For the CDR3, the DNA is TGTGCCAGCAGCTTGGGAGCACAGGGAACTGAAGCTTTCTTT.

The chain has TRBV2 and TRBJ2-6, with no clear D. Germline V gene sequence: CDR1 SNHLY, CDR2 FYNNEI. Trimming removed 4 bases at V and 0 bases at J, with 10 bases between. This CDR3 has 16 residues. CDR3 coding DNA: TGTGCCAGCAGTGGCTGGAGAGTCTCTGGGGCCAACGTCCTGACTTTC. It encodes CASSGWRVSGANVLTF. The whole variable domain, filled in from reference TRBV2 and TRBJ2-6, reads EPEVTQTPSHQVTQMGQEVILRCVPISNHLYFYWYRQILGQKVEFLVSFYNNEISEKSEIFDDQFSVERPDGSNFTLKIRSTKLEDSAMYFCASSGWRVSGANVLTFGAGSRLTVL.

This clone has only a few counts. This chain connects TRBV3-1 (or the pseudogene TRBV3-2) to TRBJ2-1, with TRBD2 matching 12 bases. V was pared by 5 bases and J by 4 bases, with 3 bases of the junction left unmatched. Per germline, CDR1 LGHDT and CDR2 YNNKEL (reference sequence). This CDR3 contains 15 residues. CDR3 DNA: TGTGCCAGCAGCTGGACTAGCGGGACTTACAATGAGCAGTTCTTC. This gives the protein CASSWTSGTYNEQFF.

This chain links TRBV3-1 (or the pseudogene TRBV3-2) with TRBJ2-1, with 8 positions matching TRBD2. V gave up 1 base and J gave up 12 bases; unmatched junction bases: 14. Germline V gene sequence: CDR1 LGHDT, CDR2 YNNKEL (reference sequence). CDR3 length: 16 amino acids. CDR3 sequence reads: CASSQAVSGGHLGQFF. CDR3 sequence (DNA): TGTGCCAGCAGCCAAGCCGTGAGCGGGGGTCACCTCGGGCAGTTCTTC.

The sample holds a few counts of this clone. CDR3 residues: CASSRGLAGLLSYEQYF. The CDR3, as DNA: TGTGCCAGCAGCCGCGGACTAGCGGGGTTACTCTCCTACGAGCAGTACTTC. The chain employs TRBV11-2 and TRBJ2-7, with TRBD2 matching 12 bases. Germline lookup yields CDR1 SGHAT and CDR2 FQNNGV. The CDR3 contains 17 residues. Germline trimming cut 5 bases from V and 0 bases from J; bases unmatched to any gene: 8. The entire variable domain, with the rest obtained from reference TRBV11-2 and TRBJ2-7, is as follows: EAGVAQSPRYKIIEKRQSVAFWCNPISGHATLYWYQQILGQGPKLLIQFQNNGVVDDSQLPKDRFSAERLKGVDSTLKIQPAKLEDSAVYLCASSRGLAGLLSYEQYFGPGTRLTVT.

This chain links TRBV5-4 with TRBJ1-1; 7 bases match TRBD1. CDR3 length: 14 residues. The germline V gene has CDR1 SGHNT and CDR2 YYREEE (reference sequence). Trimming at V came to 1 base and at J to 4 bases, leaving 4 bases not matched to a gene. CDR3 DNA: TGTGCCAGCAGCTTGTTGACAGGGAGCACTGAAGCTTTCTTT. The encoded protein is CASSLLTGSTEAFF.

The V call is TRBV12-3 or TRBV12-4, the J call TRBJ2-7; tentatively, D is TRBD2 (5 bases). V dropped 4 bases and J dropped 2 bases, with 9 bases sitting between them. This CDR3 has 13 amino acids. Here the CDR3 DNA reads TGTGCCAGCAGTTCGGACTTCCCCTACGAGCAGTACTTC. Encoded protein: CASSSDFPYEQYF.

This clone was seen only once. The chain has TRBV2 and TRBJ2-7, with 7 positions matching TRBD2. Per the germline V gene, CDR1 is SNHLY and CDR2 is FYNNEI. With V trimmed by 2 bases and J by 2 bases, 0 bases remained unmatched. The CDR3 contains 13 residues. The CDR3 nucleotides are TGTGCCAGCAGTGAACGGGGGGCCTACGAGCAGTACTTC. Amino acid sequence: CASSERGAYEQYF.

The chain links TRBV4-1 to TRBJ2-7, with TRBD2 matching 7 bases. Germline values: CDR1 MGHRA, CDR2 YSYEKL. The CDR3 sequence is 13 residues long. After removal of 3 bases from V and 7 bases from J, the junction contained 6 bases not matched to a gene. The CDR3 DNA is TGCGCCAGCAGCCAGGCGGGGAGGGGTGAGCAGTACTTC. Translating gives CASSQAGRGEQYF.

CDR3 bases: TGTGCCAGCAGTTCCCTTACCTACAGGGCCGGAAACACCATATATTTT. Its protein product is CASSSLTYRAGNTIYF. The chain recombines TRBV6-5 with TRBJ1-3, with a weak D call TRBD1 (6 bases). Trimming shortened V by 4 bases and J by 4 bases, and 17 bases separated the two germline ends. CDR3 size: 16 residues. The germline V gene has CDR1 MNHEY and CDR2 SVGAGI.

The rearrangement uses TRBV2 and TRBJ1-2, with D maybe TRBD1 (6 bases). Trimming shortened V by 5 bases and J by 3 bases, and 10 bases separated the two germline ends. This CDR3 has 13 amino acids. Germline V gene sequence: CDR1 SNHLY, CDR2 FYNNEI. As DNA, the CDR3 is TGTGCCAGCAGTAGGGGGTCCGACTATGGCTACACCTTC. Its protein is CASSRGSDYGYTF.

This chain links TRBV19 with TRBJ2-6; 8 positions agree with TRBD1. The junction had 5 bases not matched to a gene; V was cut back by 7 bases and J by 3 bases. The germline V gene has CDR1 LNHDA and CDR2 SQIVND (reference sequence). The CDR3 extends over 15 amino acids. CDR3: CASTRQGNGANVLTF. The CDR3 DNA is TGTGCCAGTACTAGACAGGGGAATGGGGCCAACGTCCTGACTTTC.

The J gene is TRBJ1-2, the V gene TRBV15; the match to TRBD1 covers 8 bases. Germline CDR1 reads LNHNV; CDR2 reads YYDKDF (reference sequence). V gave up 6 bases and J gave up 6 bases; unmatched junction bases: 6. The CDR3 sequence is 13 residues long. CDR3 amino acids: CATSKDRVDGYTF. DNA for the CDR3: TGTGCCACCAGTAAGGACAGGGTGGATGGCTACACCTTC. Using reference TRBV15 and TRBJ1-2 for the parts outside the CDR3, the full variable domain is DAMVIQNPRYQVTQFGKPVTLSCSQTLNHNVMYWYQQKSSQAPKLLFHYYDKDFNNEADTPDNFQSRRPNTSFCFLDIRSPGLGDTAMYLCATSKDRVDGYTFGSGTRLTVV.

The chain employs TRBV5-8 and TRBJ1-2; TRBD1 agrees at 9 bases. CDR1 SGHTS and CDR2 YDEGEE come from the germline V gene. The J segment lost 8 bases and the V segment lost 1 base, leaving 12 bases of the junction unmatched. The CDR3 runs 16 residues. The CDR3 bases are TGTGCCAGCAGCTTGAGCCGGACCGGGACAGGGAAAGGCTACACCTTC. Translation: CASSLSRTGTGKGYTF.

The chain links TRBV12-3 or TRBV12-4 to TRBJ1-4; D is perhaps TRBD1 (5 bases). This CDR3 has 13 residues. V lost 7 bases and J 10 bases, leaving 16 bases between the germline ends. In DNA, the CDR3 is TGTGCCAGCAATAGGGGCAGGGAAGGAAAACTGTTTTTT. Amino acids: CASNRGREGKLFF.

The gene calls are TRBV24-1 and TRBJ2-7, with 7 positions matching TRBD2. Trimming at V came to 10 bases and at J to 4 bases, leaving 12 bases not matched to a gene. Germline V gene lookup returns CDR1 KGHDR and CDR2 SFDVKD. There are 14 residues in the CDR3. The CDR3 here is CATAMGGEKYEQYF. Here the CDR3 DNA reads TGTGCCACAGCTATGGGAGGGGAAAAATACGAGCAGTACTTC.

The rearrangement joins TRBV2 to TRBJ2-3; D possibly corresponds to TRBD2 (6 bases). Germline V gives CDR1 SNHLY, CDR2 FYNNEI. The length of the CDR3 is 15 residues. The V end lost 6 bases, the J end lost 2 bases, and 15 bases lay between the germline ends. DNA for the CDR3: TGTGCCAGCAGACAAAATAGCGGTATCACAGATACGCAGTATTTT. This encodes CASRQNSGITDTQYF.

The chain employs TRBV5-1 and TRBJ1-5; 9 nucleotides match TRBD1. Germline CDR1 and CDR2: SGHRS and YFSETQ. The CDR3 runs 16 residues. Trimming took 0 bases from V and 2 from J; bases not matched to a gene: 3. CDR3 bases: TGCGCCAGCAGCTTGGGGACAGGGGCAGGCAATCAGCCCCAGCATTTT. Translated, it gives CASSLGTGAGNQPQHF.

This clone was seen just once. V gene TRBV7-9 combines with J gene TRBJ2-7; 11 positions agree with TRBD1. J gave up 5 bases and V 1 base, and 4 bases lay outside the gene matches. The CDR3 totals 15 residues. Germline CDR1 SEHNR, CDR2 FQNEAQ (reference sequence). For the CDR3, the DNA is TGTGCCAGCAGCTTAGTAGGACAGGGGGCCCACGAGCAGTACTTC. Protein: CASSLVGQGAHEQYF.

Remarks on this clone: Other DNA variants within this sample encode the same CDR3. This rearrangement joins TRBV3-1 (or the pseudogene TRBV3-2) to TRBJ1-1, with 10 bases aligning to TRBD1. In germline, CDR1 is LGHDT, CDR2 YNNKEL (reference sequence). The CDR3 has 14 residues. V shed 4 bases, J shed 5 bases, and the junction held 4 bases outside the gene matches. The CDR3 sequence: CASSPGQGGTEAFF. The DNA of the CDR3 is TGTGCCAGCAGCCCTGGACAGGGGGGGACTGAAGCTTTCTTT.

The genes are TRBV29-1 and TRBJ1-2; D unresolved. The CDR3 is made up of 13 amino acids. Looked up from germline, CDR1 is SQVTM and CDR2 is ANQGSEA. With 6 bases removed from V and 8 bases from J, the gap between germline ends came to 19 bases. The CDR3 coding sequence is TGCAGCGTGGCCTGGGAGTTGAGAGACGGCTACACCTTC. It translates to CSVAWELRDGYTF. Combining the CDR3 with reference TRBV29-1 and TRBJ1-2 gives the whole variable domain SAVISQKPSRDICQRGTSLTIQCQVDSQVTMMFWYRQQPGQSLTLIATANQGSEATYESGFVIDKFPISRPNLTFSTLTVSNMSPEDSSIYLCSVAWELRDGYTFGSGTRLTVV.

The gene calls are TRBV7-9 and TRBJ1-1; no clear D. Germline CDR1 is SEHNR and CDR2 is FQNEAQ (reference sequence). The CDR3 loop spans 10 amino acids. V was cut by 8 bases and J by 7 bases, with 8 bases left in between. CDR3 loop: CASAAVEAFF. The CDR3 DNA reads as TGTGCCAGCGCGGCGGTTGAAGCTTTCTTT.

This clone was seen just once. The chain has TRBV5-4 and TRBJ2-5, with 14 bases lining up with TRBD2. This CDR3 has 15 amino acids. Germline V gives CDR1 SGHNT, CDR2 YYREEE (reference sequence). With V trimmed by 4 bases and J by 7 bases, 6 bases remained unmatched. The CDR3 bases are TGTGCCAGCAGCAAAGCGACTAGCGGGGGGGCGACCCAGTACTTC. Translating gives CASSKATSGGATQYF. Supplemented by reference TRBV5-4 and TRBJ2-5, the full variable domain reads ETGVTQSPTHLIKTRGQQVTLRCSSQSGHNTVSWYQQALGQGPQFIFQYYREEENGRGNFPPRFSGLQFPNYSSELNVNALELDDSALYLCASSKATSGGATQYFGPGTRLLVL.

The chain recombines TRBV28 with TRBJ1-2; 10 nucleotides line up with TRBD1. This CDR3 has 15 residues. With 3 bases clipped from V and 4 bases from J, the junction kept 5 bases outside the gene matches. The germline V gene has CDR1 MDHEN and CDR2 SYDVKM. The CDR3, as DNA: TGTGCCAGCAGTTTTAGGGGACAGGGGATCTATGGCTACACCTTC. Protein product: CASSFRGQGIYGYTF.

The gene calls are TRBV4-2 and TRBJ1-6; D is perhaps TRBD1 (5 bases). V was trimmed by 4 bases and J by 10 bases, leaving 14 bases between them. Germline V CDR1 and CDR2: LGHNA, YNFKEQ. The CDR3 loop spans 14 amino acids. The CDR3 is CASSRKGLKSPLHF. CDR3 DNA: TGTGCCAGCAGCCGCAAGGGGCTAAAATCACCCCTCCACTTT.